Listed below are T cell receptor beta chains from one sample, sequenced in a study of blood T cell repertoires in COVID-19. The repertoire was sequenced with immunoSEQ multiplex PCR; TCRdb's copy has only in-frame clones and lacks some. This table has about 73,000 clones, about 88% appearing once. The sample taken for sequencing was peripheral blood. All receptors come from a man older than 75 with acute or convalescent COVID-19. Each CDR3 is given with its conserved first and last residue. A D gene is named only where the DNA matches it firmly. The listing skips clone size in some rows; elsewhere it reads once, few, many or a size class.

J: TRBJ1-4
D: TRBD1
V: TRBV6-5
size: once
CDR3: CASSRGQSFNEKLFF
DNA: TGTGCCAGCAGTAGGGGGCAGTCGTTTAATGAAAAACTGTTTTTT

J: TRBJ1-1
D: -
V: TRBV7-8
size: -
CDR3: CASSLMLVTEAFF
DNA: TGTGCCAGCAGCTTAATGCTAGTGACTGAAGCTTTCTTT

J: TRBJ2-1
D: TRBD2
V: TRBV10-2
size: -
CDR3: CASSARGGASYNEQFF
DNA: TGCGCCAGCAGTGCCCGCGGGGGGGCGAGCTACAATGAGCAGTTCTTC

J: TRBJ2-1
D: -
V: TRBV2
size: -
CDR3: CASSETGRGYNEQFF
DNA: TGTGCCAGCAGTGAAACCGGCAGGGGATACAATGAGCAGTTCTTC

J: TRBJ1-4
D: TRBD1
V: TRBV12-5
size: -
CDR3: CASGSPRQGPNEKLFF
DNA: TGTGCTAGTGGTTCTCCCCGACAGGGCCCTAATGAAAAACTGTTTTTT

J: TRBJ2-1
D: TRBD2
V: TRBV5-1
size: -
CDR3: CASSAGAGGNEQFF
DNA: TGCGCCAGCAGCGCAGGCGCCGGGGGGAATGAGCAGTTCTTC

J: TRBJ2-5
D: -
V: TRBV5-6
size: -
CDR3: CASNHRSQETQYF
DNA: TGTGCCAGCAACCACAGGAGCCAAGAGACCCAGTACTTC

J: TRBJ2-7
D: -
V: TRBV27
size: once
CDR3: CASRDLGRNEQYF
DNA: TGTGCCAGCAGGGACTTGGGGAGGAACGAGCAGTACTTC

J: TRBJ1-1
D: TRBD1
V: TRBV3-1/TRBV3-2
size: -
CDR3: CASSLGQGVTEAFF
DNA: TGTGCCAGCAGCCTAGGACAGGGGGTCACTGAAGCTTTCTTT

J: TRBJ1-1
D: -
V: TRBV3-1/TRBV3-2
size: -
CDR3: CASSQGQQNTEAFF
DNA: TGTGCCAGCAGCCAAGGACAACAGAACACTGAAGCTTTCTTT

J: TRBJ2-1
D: -
V: TRBV18
size: -
CDR3: CASSPQNKNNEQFF
DNA: TGTGCCAGCTCACCACAGAACAAAAACAATGAGCAGTTCTTC

J: TRBJ1-1
D: -
V: TRBV6-5
size: -
CDR3: CASSSQGPTEAFF
DNA: TGTGCCAGCAGTTCCCAGGGTCCCACTGAAGCTTTCTTT

J: TRBJ1-1
D: -
V: TRBV19
size: -
CDR3: CASSIVLGAPGNTEAFF
DNA: TGTGCCAGTAGTATTGTCTTGGGGGCCCCGGGGAACACTGAAGCTTTCTTT

J: TRBJ2-2
D: TRBD2
V: TRBV5-1
size: -
CDR3: CASSSGSGYTGELFF
DNA: TGCGCCAGCAGCTCGGGTAGCGGGTACACCGGGGAGCTGTTTTTT

J: TRBJ2-3
D: -
V: TRBV24-1
size: -
CDR3: CATSTSGGSTDTQYF
DNA: TGTGCCACCAGTACAAGCGGAGGTAGCACAGATACGCAGTATTTT

J: TRBJ1-5
D: TRBD1
V: TRBV5-5
size: few
CDR3: CASNAGTGGNQPQHF
DNA: TGTGCCAGCAACGCCGGGACAGGGGGTAATCAGCCCCAGCATTTT

J: TRBJ1-3
D: -
V: TRBV6-1
size: once
CDR3: CASSVLTGPSGNTIYF
DNA: TGTGCCAGCAGTGTTTTGACAGGACCCTCTGGAAACACCATATATTTT

J: TRBJ1-5
D: -
V: TRBV10-3
size: few
CDR3: CAISEAGAGNQPQHF
DNA: TGTGCCATCAGTGAGGCAGGGGCGGGCAATCAGCCCCAGCATTTT

J: TRBJ1-4
D: -
V: TRBV4-1
size: -
CDR3: CASSQVTGNEKLFF
DNA: TGCGCCAGCAGCCAAGTAACGGGAAATGAAAAACTGTTTTTT

J: TRBJ1-1
D: TRBD1
V: TRBV9
size: -
CDR3: CASSVLPGGTEAFF
DNA: TGTGCCAGCAGCGTCCTACCAGGGGGCACTGAAGCTTTCTTT